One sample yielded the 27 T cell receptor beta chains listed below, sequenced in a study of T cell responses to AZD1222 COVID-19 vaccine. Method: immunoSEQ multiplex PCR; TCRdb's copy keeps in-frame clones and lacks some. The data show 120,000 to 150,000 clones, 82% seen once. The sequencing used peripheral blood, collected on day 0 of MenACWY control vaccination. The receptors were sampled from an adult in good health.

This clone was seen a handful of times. CDR3: CSASVRGPYEQYF. CDR3 bases: TGCAGTGCTAGTGTCAGGGGGCCGTACGAGCAGTACTTC. The J gene is TRBJ2-7, the V gene TRBV20-1; TRBD1 agrees at 8 bases. The J segment lost 4 bases and the V segment lost 3 bases, leaving 5 bases of the junction unmatched. This CDR3 region has 13 residues. Per the germline V gene, CDR1 is DFQATT and CDR2 is SNEGSKA (reference sequence).

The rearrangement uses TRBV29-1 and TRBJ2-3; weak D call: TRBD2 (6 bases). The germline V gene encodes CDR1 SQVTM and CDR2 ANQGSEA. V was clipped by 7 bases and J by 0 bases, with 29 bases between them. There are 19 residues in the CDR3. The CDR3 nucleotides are TGCAGCGCACGCGGGGTGGGGCAGAACTCCCGTACTAGCACAGATACGCAGTATTTT. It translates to CSARGVGQNSRTSTDTQYF.

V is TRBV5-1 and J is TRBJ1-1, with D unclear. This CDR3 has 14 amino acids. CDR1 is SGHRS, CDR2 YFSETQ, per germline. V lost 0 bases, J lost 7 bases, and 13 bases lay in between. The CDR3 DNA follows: TGCGCCAGCAGCTTGGCGGGCAGCTTGAATGAAGCTTTCTTT. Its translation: CASSLAGSLNEAFF.

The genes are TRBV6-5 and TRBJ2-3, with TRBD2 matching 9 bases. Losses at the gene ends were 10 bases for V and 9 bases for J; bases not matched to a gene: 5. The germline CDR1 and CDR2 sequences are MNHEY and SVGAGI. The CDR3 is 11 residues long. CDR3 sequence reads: CATHLAGTQYF. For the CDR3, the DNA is TGTGCCACCCACCTAGCGGGAACGCAGTATTTT.

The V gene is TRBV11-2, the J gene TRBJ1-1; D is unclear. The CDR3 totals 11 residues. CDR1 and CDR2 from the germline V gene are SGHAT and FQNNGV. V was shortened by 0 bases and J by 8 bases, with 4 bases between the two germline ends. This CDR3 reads CASSLEGEAFF. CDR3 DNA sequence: TGTGCCAGCAGCTTAGAGGGGGAAGCTTTCTTT.

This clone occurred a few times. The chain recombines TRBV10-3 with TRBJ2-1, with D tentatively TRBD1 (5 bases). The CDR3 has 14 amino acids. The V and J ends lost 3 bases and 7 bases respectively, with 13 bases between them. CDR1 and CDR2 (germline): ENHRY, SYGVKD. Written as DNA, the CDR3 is TGTGCCATCAGTGACCAGGGTAGAGTTAATGAGCAGTTCTTC. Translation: CAISDQGRVNEQFF.

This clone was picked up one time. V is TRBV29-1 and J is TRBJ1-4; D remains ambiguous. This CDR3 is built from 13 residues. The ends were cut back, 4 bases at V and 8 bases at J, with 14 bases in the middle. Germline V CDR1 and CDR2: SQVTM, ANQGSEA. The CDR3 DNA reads TGCAGCGTTGGAAGGCAGCCTGGCGAAAAACTGTTTTTT. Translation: CSVGRQPGEKLFF.

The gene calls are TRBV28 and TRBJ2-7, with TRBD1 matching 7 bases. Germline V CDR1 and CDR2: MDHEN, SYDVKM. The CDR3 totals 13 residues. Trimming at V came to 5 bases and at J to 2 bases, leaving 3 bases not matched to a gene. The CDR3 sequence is CASSDRVPYEQYV. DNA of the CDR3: TGTGCCAGCAGTGACAGGGTTCCCTACGAGCAGTACGTC.

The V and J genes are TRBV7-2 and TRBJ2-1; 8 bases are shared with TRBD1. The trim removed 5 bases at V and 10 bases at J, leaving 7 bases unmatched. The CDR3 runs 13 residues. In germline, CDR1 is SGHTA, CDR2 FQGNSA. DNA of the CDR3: TGTGCCAGCAGCCGCAGGGGGCCTGGGGAGCAGTTCTTC. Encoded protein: CASSRRGPGEQFF.

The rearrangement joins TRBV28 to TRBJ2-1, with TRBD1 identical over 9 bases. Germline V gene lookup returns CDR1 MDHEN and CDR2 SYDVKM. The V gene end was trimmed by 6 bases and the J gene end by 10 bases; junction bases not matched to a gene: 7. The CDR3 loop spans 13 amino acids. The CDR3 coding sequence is TGTGCCAGCAGAAAACAGGGGGCACGGGAGCAGTTCTTC. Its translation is CASRKQGAREQFF.

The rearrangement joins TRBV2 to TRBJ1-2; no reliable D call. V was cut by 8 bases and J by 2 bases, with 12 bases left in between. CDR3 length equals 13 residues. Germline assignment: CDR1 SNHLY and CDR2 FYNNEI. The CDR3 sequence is CASDQNSNYGYTF. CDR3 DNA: TGTGCCAGCGACCAGAATTCAAACTATGGCTACACCTTC.

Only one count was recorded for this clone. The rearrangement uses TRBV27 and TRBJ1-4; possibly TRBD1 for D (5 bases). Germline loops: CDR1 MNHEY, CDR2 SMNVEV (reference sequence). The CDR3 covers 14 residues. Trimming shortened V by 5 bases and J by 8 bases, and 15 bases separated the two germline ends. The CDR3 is CASSARGNHEKLFF. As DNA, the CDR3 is TGTGCCAGCAGTGCCCGGGGGAACCACGAAAAACTGTTTTTT.

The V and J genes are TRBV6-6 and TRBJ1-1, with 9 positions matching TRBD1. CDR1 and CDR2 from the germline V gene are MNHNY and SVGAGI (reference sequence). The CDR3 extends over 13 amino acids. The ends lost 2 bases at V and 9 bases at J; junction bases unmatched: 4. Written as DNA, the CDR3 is TGTGCCAGCAGTTACGCCGGGACAGGGCAAGCTTTCTTT. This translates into CASSYAGTGQAFF.

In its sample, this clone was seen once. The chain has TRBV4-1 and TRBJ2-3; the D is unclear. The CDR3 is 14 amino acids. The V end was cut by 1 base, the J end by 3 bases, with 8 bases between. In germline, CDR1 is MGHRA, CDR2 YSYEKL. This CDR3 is CASSQAGNTDTQYF. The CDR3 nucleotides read TGCGCCAGCAGCCAAGCGGGCAATACAGATACGCAGTATTTT.

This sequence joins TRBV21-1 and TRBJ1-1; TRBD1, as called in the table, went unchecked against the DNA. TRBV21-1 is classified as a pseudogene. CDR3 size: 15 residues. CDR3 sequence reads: CASSPHPDIDTEAFF. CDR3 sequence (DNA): TGTGCCAGCAGCCCACACCCGGACATCGACACTGAAGCTTTCTTT.

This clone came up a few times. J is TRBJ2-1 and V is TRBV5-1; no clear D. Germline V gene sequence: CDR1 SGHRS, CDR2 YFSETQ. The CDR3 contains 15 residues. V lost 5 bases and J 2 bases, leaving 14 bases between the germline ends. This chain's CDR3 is CASSSLAEPYNEQFF. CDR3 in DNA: TGCGCCAGCAGTTCGCTCGCGGAGCCCTACAATGAGCAGTTCTTC.

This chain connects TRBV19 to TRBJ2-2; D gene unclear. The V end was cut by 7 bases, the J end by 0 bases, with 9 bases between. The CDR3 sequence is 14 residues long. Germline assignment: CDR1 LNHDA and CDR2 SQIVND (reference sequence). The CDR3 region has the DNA TGTGCCAGTAATTACGGTACGAACACCGGGGAGCTGTTTTTT. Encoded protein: CASNYGTNTGELFF. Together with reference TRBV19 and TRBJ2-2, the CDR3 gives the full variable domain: DGGITQSPKYLFRKEGQNVTLSCEQNLNHDAMYWYRQDPGQGLRLIYYSQIVNDFQKGDIAEGYSVSREKKESFPLTVTSAQKNPTAFYLCASNYGTNTGELFFGEGSRLTVL.

As DNA, the CDR3 is TGTGCCAGCAGCTTGGGATCCGTCGGCAATCAGCCCCAGCATTTT. Protein product: CASSLGSVGNQPQHF. The chain combines TRBV5-6 with TRBJ1-5; no definite D call. With 0 bases removed from V and 2 bases from J, the gap between germline ends came to 9 bases. This CDR3 is built from 15 residues. In germline, CDR1 is SGHDT, CDR2 YYEEEE.

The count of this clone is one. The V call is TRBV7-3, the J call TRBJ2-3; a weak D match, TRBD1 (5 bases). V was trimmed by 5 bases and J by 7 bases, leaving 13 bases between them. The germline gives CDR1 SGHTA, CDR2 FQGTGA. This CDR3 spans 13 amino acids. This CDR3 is CASSPKGPNTQYF. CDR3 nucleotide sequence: TGTGCCAGCAGCCCTAAGGGGCCAAATACGCAGTATTTT.

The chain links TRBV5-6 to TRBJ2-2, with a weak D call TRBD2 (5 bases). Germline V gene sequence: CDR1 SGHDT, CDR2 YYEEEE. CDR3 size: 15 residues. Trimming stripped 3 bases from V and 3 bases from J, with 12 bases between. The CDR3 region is CASSSGWADTGELFF. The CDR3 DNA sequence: TGTGCCAGCAGCTCGGGGTGGGCGGACACCGGGGAGCTGTTTTTT.

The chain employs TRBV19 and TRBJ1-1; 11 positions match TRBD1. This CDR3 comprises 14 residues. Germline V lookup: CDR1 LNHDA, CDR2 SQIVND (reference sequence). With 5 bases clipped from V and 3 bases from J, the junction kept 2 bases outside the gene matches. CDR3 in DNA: TGTGCCAGTAGTGGACAGGGGGCGTACACTGAAGCTTTCTTT. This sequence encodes CASSGQGAYTEAFF.

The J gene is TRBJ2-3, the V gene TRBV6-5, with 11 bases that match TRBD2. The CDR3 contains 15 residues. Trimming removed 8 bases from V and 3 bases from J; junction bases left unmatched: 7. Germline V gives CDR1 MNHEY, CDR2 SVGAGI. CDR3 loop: CASRLAGLRTDTQYF. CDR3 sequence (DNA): TGTGCCAGCCGACTAGCGGGGTTAAGGACAGATACGCAGTATTTT.

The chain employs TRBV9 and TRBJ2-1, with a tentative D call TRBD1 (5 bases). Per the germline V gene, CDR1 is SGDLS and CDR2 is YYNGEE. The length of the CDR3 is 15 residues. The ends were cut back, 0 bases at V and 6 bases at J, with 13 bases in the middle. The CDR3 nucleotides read TGTGCCAGCAGCGTAGTAGCAGGGTTGTCCAATGAGCAGTTCTTC. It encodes CASSVVAGLSNEQFF.

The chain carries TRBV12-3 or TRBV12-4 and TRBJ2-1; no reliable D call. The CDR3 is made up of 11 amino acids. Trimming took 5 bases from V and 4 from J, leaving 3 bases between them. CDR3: CASSVYNEQFF. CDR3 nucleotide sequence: TGTGCCAGCAGTGTATACAATGAGCAGTTCTTC.

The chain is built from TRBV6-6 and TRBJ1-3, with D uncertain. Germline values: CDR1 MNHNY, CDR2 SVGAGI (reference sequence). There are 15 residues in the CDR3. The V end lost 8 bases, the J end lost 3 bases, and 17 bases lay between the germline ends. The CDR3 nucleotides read TGTGCCAGCTTCCCCGACCTCGGCAGTGGAAACACCATATATTTT. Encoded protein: CASFPDLGSGNTIYF.

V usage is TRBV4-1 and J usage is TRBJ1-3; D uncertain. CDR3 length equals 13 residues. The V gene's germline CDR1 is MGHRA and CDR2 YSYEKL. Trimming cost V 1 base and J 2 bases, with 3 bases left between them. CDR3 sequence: CASSQVAGNTIYF. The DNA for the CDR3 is TGCGCCAGCAGCCAAGTGGCTGGAAACACCATATATTTT.

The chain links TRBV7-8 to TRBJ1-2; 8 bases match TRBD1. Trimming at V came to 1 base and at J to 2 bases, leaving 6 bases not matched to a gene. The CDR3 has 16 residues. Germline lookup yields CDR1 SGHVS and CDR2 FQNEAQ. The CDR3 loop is CASSLVGQGSNYGYTF. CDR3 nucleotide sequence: TGTGCCAGCAGCTTAGTAGGACAGGGATCCAACTATGGCTACACCTTC.